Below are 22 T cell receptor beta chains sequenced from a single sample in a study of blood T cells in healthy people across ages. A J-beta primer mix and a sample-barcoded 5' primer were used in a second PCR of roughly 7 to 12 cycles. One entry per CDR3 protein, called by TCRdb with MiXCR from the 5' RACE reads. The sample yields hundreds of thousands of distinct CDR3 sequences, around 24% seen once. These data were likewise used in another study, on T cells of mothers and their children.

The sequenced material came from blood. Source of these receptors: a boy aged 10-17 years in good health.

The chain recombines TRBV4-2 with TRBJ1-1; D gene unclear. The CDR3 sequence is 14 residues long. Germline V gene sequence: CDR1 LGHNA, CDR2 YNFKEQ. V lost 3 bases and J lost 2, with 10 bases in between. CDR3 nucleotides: TGTGCCAGCAGCCACCCCCGTGGAAACACTGAAGCTTTCTTT. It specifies CASSHPRGNTEAFF.

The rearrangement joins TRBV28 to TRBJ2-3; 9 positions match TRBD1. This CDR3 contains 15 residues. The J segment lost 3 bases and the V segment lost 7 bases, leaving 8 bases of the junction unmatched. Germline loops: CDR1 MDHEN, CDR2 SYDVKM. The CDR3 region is CASIRTGGETDTQYF. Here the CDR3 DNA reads TGTGCCAGCATTAGAACAGGGGGCGAGACAGATACGCAGTATTTT. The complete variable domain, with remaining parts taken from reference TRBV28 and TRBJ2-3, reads DVKVTQSSRYLVKRTGEKVFLECVQDMDHENMFWYRQDPGLGLRLIYFSYDVKMKEKGDIPEGYSVSREKKERFSLILESASTNQTSMYLCASIRTGGETDTQYFGPGTRLTVL.

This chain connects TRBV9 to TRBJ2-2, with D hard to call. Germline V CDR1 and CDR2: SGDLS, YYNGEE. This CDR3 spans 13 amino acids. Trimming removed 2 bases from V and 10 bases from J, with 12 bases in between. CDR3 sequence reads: CASSVYPEEELFF. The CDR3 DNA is TGTGCCAGCAGCGTCTACCCCGAAGAGGAGCTGTTTTTT.

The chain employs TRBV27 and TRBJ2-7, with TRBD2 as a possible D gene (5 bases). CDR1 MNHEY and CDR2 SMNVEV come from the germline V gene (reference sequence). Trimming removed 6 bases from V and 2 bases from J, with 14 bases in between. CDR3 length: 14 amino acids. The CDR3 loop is CASREGAGPYEQYF. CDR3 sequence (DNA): TGTGCCAGCAGAGAGGGCGCCGGTCCCTACGAGCAGTACTTC.

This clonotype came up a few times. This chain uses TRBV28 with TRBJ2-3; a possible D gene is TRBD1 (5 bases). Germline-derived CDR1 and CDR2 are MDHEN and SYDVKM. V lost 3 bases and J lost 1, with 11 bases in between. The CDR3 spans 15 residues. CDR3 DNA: TGTGCCAGCAGTTTTGGGGCCGACCGCACAGATACGCAGTATTTT. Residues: CASSFGADRTDTQYF.

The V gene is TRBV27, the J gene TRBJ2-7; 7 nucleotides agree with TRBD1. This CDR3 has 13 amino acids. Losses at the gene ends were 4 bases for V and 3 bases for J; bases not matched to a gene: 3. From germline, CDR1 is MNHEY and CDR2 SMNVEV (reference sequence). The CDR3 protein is CASSYGQDYEQYF. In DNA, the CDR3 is TGTGCCAGCAGTTACGGACAGGACTACGAGCAGTACTTC.

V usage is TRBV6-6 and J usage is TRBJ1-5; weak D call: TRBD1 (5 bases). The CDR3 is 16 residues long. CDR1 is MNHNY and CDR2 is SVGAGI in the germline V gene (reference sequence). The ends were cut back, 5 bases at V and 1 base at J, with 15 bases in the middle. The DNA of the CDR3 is TGTGCCAGCAGTCCTCCAGGGAGTGCGAGCAATCAGCCCCAGCATTTT. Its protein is CASSPPGSASNQPQHF.

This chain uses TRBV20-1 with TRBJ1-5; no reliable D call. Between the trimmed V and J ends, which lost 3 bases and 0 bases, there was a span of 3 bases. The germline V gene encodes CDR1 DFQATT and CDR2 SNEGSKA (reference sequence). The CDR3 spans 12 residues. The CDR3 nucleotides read TGCAGTGCTAGCCATAGCAATCAGCCCCAGCATTTT. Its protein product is CSASHSNQPQHF.

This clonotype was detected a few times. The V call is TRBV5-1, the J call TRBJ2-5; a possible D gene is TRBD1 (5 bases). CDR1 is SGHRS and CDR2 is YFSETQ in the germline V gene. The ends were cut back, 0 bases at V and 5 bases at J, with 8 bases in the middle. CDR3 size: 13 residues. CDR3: CASSLEGMETQYF. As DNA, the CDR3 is TGCGCCAGCAGCTTGGAGGGGATGGAGACCCAGTACTTC.

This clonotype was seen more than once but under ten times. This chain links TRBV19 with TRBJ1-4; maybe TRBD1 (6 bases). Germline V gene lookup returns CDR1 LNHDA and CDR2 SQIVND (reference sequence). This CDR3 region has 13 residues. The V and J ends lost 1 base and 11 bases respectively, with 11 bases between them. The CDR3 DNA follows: TGTGCCAGTAGTATAGCGGGACAAGCTAAACTGTTTTTT. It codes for CASSIAGQAKLFF.

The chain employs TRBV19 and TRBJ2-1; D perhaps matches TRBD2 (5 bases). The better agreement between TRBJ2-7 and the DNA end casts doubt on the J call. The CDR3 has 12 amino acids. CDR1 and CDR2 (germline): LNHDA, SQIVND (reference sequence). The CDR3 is CASKDSYYEQYF. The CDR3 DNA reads TGTGCCAGTAAGGACTCCTACTACGAGCAGTACTTC.

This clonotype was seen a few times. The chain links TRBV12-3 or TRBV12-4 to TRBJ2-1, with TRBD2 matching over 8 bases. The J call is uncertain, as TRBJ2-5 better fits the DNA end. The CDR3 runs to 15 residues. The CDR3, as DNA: TGTGCCAGCAGTTTTGTGGCGGCGGCGGGGGGGACCCAGTACTTC. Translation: CASSFVAAAGGTQYF.

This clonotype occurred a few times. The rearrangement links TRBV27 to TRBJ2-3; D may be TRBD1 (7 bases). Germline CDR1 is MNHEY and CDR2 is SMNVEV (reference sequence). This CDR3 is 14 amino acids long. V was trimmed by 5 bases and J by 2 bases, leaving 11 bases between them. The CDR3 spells CASSGGTATDTQYF. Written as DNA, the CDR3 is TGTGCCAGCAGTGGGGGGACAGCCACAGATACGCAGTATTTT.

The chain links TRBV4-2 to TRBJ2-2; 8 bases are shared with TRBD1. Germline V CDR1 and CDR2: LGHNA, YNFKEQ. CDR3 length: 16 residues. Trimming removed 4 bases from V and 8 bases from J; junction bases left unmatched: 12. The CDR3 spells CASSPEVRGRVGELFF. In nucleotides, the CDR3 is TGTGCCAGCAGCCCGGAGGTCAGGGGGCGGGTTGGGGAGCTGTTTTTT.

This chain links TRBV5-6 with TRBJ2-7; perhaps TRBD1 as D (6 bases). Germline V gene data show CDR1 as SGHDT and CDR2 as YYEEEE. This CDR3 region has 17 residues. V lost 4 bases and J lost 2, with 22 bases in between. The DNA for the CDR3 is TGTGCCAGCAGCCCGTATGGGGGCAACAGGTTAGCCTACGAGCAGTACTTC. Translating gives CASSPYGGNRLAYEQYF. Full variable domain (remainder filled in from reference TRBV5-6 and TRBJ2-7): DAGVTQSPTHLIKTRGQQVTLRCSPKSGHDTVSWYQQALGQGPQFIFQYYEEEERQRGNFPDRFSGHQFPNYSSELNVNALLLGDSALYLCASSPYGGNRLAYEQYFGPGTRLTVT.

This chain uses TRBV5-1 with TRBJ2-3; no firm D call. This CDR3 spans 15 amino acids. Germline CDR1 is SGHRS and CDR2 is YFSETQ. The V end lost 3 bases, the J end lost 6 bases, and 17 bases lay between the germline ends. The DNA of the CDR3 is TGCGCCAGCAGCTCCATATTCCGACCCTCGGATACGCAGTATTTT. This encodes CASSSIFRPSDTQYF. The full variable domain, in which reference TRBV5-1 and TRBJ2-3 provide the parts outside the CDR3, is KAGVTQTPRYLIKTRGQQVTLSCSPISGHRSVSWYQQTPGQGLQFLFEYFSETQRNKGNFPGRFSGRQFSNSRSEMNVSTLELGDSALYLCASSSIFRPSDTQYFGPGTRLTVL.

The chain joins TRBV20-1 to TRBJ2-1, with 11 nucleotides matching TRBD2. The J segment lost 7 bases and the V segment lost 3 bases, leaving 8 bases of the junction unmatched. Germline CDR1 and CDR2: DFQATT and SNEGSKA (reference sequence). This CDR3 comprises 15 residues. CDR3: CSASSTSGVPNEQFF. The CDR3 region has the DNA TGCAGTGCTAGCTCGACTAGCGGGGTCCCAAATGAGCAGTTCTTC.

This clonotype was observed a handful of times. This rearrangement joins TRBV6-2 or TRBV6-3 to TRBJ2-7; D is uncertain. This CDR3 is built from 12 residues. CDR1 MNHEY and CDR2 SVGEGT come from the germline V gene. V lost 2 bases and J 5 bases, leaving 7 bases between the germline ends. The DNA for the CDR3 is TGTGCCAGCAGTTACGGTGTTCACGAGCAGTACTTC. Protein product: CASSYGVHEQYF.

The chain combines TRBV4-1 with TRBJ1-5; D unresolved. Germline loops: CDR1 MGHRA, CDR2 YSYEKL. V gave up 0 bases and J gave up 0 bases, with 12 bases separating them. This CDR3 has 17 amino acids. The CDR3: CASSQDQGGYSNQPQHF. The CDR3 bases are TGCGCCAGCAGCCAAGATCAAGGAGGGTATAGCAATCAGCCCCAGCATTTT.

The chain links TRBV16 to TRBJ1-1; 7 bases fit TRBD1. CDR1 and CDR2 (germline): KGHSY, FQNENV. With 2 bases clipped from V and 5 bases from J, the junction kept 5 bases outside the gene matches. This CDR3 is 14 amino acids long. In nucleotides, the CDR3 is TGTGCCAGCAGCCAAGCAGGGGGTAGGACTGAAGCTTTCTTT. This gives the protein CASSQAGGRTEAFF.

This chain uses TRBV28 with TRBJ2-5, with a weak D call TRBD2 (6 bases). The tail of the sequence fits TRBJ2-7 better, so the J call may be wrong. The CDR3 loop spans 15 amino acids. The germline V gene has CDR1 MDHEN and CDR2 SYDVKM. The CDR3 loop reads CASSPPRGDPYEQYF. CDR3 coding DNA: TGTGCCAGCAGCCCCCCCCGCGGGGATCCCTACGAGCAGTACTTC.

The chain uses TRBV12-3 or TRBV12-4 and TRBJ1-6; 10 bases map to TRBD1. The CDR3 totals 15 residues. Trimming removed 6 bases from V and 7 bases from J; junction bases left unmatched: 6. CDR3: CASRAGQGKNSPLHF. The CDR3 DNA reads TGTGCCAGCAGGGCGGGACAGGGGAAGAATTCACCCCTCCACTTT.